This TCR beta chain stems from a study of T cells after yellow fever vaccination. Study-level information: Each low-cell-number fraction was prepared by means of SMART-Seq v4 Ultra Low Input.

Comment on this clonotype: Its antigen is not identified.

There are 13 residues in the CDR3. Germline CDR1 reads SGHAT; CDR2 reads FQNNGV. V was pared by 3 bases and J by 6 bases, with 8 bases between. Generation of TCR cDNA used 5'RACE template switching (which added a universal primer site and UMIs). Via MiXCR, TCRdb re-called the 5' RACE reads, giving one row per CDR3 protein. The sample holds 350,000 or so distinct CDR3 sequences; approximately 8% are singletons and the top ten take around 17%. Study-level findings and limits: Abundant bulk-derived clonotypes could contaminate FACS-sorted repertoires. A small proportion of clonotypes was detected in both the CD4 and CD8 compartments.

The sample consisted of PBMCs, taken approximately 40 days after the first yellow fever vaccination. The receptor was isolated from a man younger than 35 who received the YFV17D yellow fever vaccine. J is TRBJ1-4 and V is TRBV11-2; tentative D call: TRBD1 (5 bases). The CDR3 loop reads CASSFRADEKLFF. The CDR3 DNA reads TGTGCCAGCAGCTTCAGGGCGGATGAAAAACTGTTTTTT.